The 22 T cell receptor beta chains given below trace back to one sample, sequenced in a study of vaccination and CD4 T cells after COVID-19. Treatment specified: roughly 10-day PBMC culture with coronavirus spike peptide pools or control peptides (ViraFEST assay). CD4+ T cells that came from the unexposed donor were collected before the COVID-19 pandemic (2011-2018). For these TCRs, the target antigens are not known. The Oncomine TCR Beta short-read assay was applied to DNA of cultured CD4+ T cells. TCRdb used MiXCR to reprocess the PCR reads, holding one entry per CDR3 protein. The data contain 4,000 to 4,500 distinct CDR3 sequences, 60% to 80% of them singletons. Material for sequencing was CD4+ T cells from blood, cultured in vitro. Receptors were obtained from a human donor in good health.

Relative to its sample, this clonotype is medium-sized. This chain connects TRBV7-2 to TRBJ1-5, with 8 bases that match TRBD1. This CDR3 region has 13 residues. The germline V gene has CDR1 SGHTA and CDR2 FQGNSA. The ends lost 4 bases at V and 4 bases at J; junction bases unmatched: 0. The CDR3 DNA reads TGTGCCAGCAGCTACAGGGGGAATCAGCCCCAGCATTTT. It codes for CASSYRGNQPQHF.

The chain uses TRBV15 and TRBJ1-5; perhaps TRBD1 as D (6 bases). Between the trimmed V and J ends, which lost 8 bases and 2 bases, there was a span of 19 bases. The CDR3 consists of 16 residues. Germline values: CDR1 LNHNV, CDR2 YYDKDF (reference sequence). The CDR3 here is CATGEGGSFGNQPQHF. The CDR3 bases are TGTGCCACCGGCGAAGGGGGAAGTTTCGGCAATCAGCCCCAGCATTTT. The whole variable domain, filled in from reference TRBV15 and TRBJ1-5, reads DAMVIQNPRYQVTQFGKPVTLSCSQTLNHNVMYWYQQKSSQAPKLLFHYYDKDFNNEADTPDNFQSRRPNTSFCFLDIRSPGLGDTAMYLCATGEGGSFGNQPQHFGDGTRLSIL.

This clonotype was picked up a small number of times. The chain carries TRBV20-1 and TRBJ1-6, with no clear D. The germline CDR1 and CDR2 sequences are DFQATT and SNEGSKA (reference sequence). Trimming took off 1 base at V and 0 bases at J, with 10 bases between the two ends. This CDR3 is built from 16 residues. The CDR3 DNA reads TGCAGTGCTAGAGTGGGTCCGAACTCCTATAATTCACCCCTCCACTTT. Encoded protein: CSARVGPNSYNSPLHF.

The rearrangement joins TRBV7-2 to TRBJ1-1; D not certain. The germline gives CDR1 SGHTA, CDR2 FQGNSA. V lost 2 bases and J 1 base, leaving 8 bases between the germline ends. The CDR3 has 14 amino acids. The CDR3 is CASSLSSGNTEAFF. The CDR3 DNA follows: TGTGCCAGCAGCTTATCTTCAGGGAACACTGAAGCTTTCTTT.

This clonotype turned up a few times. The genes are TRBV7-9 and TRBJ1-2; D possibly corresponds to TRBD1 (6 bases). Per germline, CDR1 SEHNR and CDR2 FQNEAQ (reference sequence). The CDR3 length is 13 residues. V gave up 1 base and J gave up 5 bases, with 8 bases separating them. The CDR3 DNA sequence: TGTGCCAGCAGCTTAGTGCAGGGGTATGGCTACACCTTC. Amino acids: CASSLVQGYGYTF.

This sequence joins TRBV6-2 or TRBV6-3 and TRBJ1-6; maybe TRBD1 (5 bases). The CDR3 has 15 amino acids. V was clipped by 2 bases and J by 10 bases, with 15 bases between them. CDR1 and CDR2 (germline): MNHEY, SVGEGT. The CDR3 DNA follows: TGTGCCAGCAGTTACAGGGGACTCGGTACGTCACCCCTCCACTTT. Amino acids: CASSYRGLGTSPLHF.

The chain links TRBV4-3 to TRBJ1-3, with D unresolved. The CDR3 has 16 amino acids. Germline V gives CDR1 LGHNA, CDR2 YSLEER. Trimming removed 0 bases at V and 3 bases at J, with 12 bases between. The CDR3 DNA sequence: TGCGCCAGCAGCCAAGAATTATTAGTGATTGGAAACACCATATATTTT. Translated, it gives CASSQELLVIGNTIYF.

The chain has TRBV6-1 and TRBJ2-7; 8 bases fit TRBD2. Germline V gene sequence: CDR1 MNHNS, CDR2 SASEGT. With 4 bases clipped from V and 5 bases from J, the junction kept 7 bases outside the gene matches. CDR3 length equals 14 residues. CDR3 nucleotide sequence: TGTGCCAGCAGTGGGAGCGGGAGTGTTCACGAGCAGTACTTC. Amino acids: CASSGSGSVHEQYF.

This chain uses TRBV12-3 or TRBV12-4 with TRBJ2-5; D possibly corresponds to TRBD2 (6 bases). Trimming removed 8 bases at V and 5 bases at J, with 27 bases between. This CDR3 spans 17 amino acids. The CDR3 sequence: CASGSGTWGPRKETQYF. CDR3 DNA: TGTGCCAGCGGGTCCGGGACTTGGGGACCCAGGAAGGAGACCCAGTACTTC.

This chain joins TRBV12-3 or TRBV12-4 and TRBJ2-5, with D possibly TRBD1 on 5 matching bases. This CDR3 is built from 13 residues. V was cut by 5 bases and J by 2 bases, with 9 bases left in between. The CDR3 bases are TGTGCCAGCAGTGCCAAGGGGCAAGAGACCCAGTACTTC. Amino acids: CASSAKGQETQYF.

The chain has TRBV30 and TRBJ1-2, with D uncertain. Germline V gene lookup returns CDR1 GTSNPN and CDR2 SVGIG (reference sequence). V dropped 0 bases and J dropped 8 bases, with 7 bases sitting between them. The CDR3 runs 11 residues. The CDR3 coding sequence is TGTGCCTGGAGTGTAGACAACGGCTACACCTTC. Translated: CAWSVDNGYTF.

Here the CDR3 DNA reads TGTGCCAGCAGCTTATACGCAGGGGATAACACTGAAGCTTTCTTT. This translates into CASSLYAGDNTEAFF. V is TRBV11-2 and J is TRBJ1-1; tentatively, D is TRBD1 (6 bases). Germline CDR1 is SGHAT and CDR2 is FQNNGV. The CDR3 is 15 residues long. Trimming left V 2 bases short and J 2 bases short, with 12 bases between.

This clonotype has just a few counts. The chain couples TRBV5-8 to TRBJ1-6, with a weak D call TRBD1 (5 bases). Germline V gene data show CDR1 as SGHTS and CDR2 as YDEGEE. The CDR3 runs to 16 residues. V was pared by 0 bases and J by 8 bases, with 15 bases between. The CDR3 region has the DNA TGTGCCAGCAGCTTGGGGCTTGGGGACCTTTATTCACCCCTCCACTTT. This encodes CASSLGLGDLYSPLHF.

This clonotype was counted only a few times. This rearrangement joins TRBV20-1 to TRBJ2-2, with 8 bases lining up with TRBD2. J gave up 1 base and V 5 bases, and 9 bases lay outside the gene matches. The V gene's germline CDR1 is DFQATT and CDR2 SNEGSKA (reference sequence). This CDR3 is built from 16 residues. CDR3 nucleotides: TGCAGTGCTGCGGGGTTCGCGGGAGGGAACACCGGGGAGCTGTTTTTT. It is translated as CSAAGFAGGNTGELFF.

The chain uses TRBV10-1 and TRBJ2-3, with D possibly TRBD1 on 6 matching bases. The CDR3 sequence is 15 residues long. V lost 6 bases, J lost 0 bases, and 13 bases lay in between. Germline values: CDR1 WNHNN, CDR2 SYGVQD (reference sequence). For the CDR3, the DNA is TGCGCCAGCAGAATTGGGGGCCTTAGCACAGATACGCAGTATTTT. This gives the protein CASRIGGLSTDTQYF.

The chain is built from TRBV27 and TRBJ1-6, with unresolved D. This CDR3 is 16 amino acids long. Germline loops: CDR1 MNHEY, CDR2 SMNVEV (reference sequence). Trimming left V 2 bases short and J 2 bases short, with 10 bases between. DNA of the CDR3: TGTGCCAGCAGTTTAGGGCAGACAACCTATAATTCACCCCTCCACTTT. Protein: CASSLGQTTYNSPLHF.

J is TRBJ2-7 and V is TRBV28; no clear D. The CDR3 spans 14 residues. V was cut by 7 bases and J by 2 bases, with 15 bases left in between. Germline CDR1 MDHEN, CDR2 SYDVKM. The CDR3 sequence is CASTKETHTYEQYF. CDR3 sequence (DNA): TGTGCCAGCACTAAGGAGACCCACACCTACGAGCAGTACTTC.

The chain combines TRBV7-2 with TRBJ2-3; the D gene is possibly TRBD2 (6 bases). The V gene lost 4 bases and the J gene lost 4 bases, with 12 bases spanning the gap. The CDR3 length is 14 residues. The germline V gene has CDR1 SGHTA and CDR2 FQGNSA. CDR3 region: CASSYGGTADTQYF. Here the CDR3 DNA reads TGTGCCAGCAGCTATGGCGGGACCGCAGATACGCAGTATTTT.

The chain joins TRBV27 to TRBJ2-2; D is unclear. This CDR3 is built from 13 residues. Germline assignment: CDR1 MNHEY and CDR2 SMNVEV (reference sequence). Here the CDR3 reads CAQNPSWAGELFF. CDR3 nucleotide sequence: TGTGCACAAAACCCATCCTGGGCCGGGGAGCTGTTTTTT.

The chain carries TRBV7-2 and TRBJ2-7; D possibly uses TRBD1 or TRBD2 (5 bases each). The germline gives CDR1 SGHTA, CDR2 FQGNSA. V was shortened by 5 bases and J by 4 bases, with 24 bases between the two germline ends. CDR3 length: 17 amino acids. The CDR3: CASSPFPPGPTTYEQYF. In DNA, the CDR3 is TGTGCCAGCAGCCCATTTCCTCCGGGACCCACAACTTACGAGCAGTACTTC.

The chain couples TRBV14 to TRBJ2-7, with 8 positions matching TRBD2. This CDR3 has 13 residues. Germline lookup yields CDR1 SGHDN and CDR2 FVKESK. With V trimmed by 3 bases and J by 6 bases, 4 bases remained unmatched. The CDR3 region has the DNA TGTGCCAGCAGCCACGGGAGGGCCGCCGAGCAGTACTTC. Translation gives CASSHGRAAEQYF.

The rearrangement uses TRBV15 and TRBJ2-7, with D unresolved. Trimming took 0 bases from V and 3 from J, leaving 15 bases between them. The V gene's germline CDR1 is LNHNV and CDR2 YYDKDF (reference sequence). The CDR3 totals 16 residues. The CDR3 sequence: CATSRDRSGQIYEQYF. In DNA form, the CDR3 reads TGTGCCACCAGCAGAGATCGATCGGGTCAGATCTACGAGCAGTACTTC.